The TCR beta chain under discussion was sequenced for a study of blood T cells in healthy people across ages. PCR was performed a second time for about 7 to 12 cycles using a sample-barcoded 5' primer and a J-beta primer mix. TCRdb reanalysed the 5' RACE reads using MiXCR and keeps one entry per CDR3 protein. The sample includes some 710,000 distinct CDR3 sequences, more than 35% of them seen just once. Overall study results and limits: Naive CD4+ cell counts and diversity both ran higher in long-lived than in aged donors. Correlation between TCR beta diversity and naive T cell percentage was strong.

As to this clonotype: Its antigen is not identified.

Sequences were obtained from blood. The origin of this receptor is an elderly man in good health.

The CDR3 is CASSPGWGSGSCEQYF. The DNA for the CDR3 is TGTGCCAGCAGTCCCGGGTGGGGTAGCGGGAGTTGCGAGCAGTACTTC. The V and J genes are TRBV12-3 or TRBV12-4 and TRBJ2-7; 9 positions match TRBD2. Unmatched junction bases numbered 14, after V lost 5 bases and J lost 6 bases. This CDR3 is 16 amino acids long.